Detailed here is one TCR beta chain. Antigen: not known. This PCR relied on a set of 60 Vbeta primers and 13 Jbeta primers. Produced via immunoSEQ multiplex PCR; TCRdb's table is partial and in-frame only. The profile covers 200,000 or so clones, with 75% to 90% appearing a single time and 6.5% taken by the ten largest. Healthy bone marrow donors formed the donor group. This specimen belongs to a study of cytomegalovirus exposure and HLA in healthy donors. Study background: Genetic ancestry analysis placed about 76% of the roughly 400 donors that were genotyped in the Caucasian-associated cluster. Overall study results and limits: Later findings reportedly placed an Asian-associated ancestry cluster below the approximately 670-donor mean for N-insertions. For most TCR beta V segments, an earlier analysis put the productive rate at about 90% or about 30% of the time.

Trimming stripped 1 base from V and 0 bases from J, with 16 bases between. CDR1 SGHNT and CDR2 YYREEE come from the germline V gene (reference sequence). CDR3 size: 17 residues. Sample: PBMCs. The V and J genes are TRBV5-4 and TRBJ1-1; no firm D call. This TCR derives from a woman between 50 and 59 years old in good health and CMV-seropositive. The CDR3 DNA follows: TGTGCCAGCAGCTTGATGAGCTTTACTCGTATGAACACTGAAGCTTTCTTT. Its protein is CASSLMSFTRMNTEAFF.